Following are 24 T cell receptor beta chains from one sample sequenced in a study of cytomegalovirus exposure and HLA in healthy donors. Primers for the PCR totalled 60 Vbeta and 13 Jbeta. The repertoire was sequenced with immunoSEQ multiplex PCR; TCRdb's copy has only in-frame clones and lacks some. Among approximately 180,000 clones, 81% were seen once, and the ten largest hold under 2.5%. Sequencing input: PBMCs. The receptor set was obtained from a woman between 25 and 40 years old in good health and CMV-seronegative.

The CDR3 is CASSAQGSNTEAFF. CDR3 bases: TGTGCCAGCAGCGCCCAGGGATCAAATACTGAAGCTTTCTTT. V gene TRBV6-5 combines with J gene TRBJ1-1; possibly TRBD1 for D (5 bases). Between the trimmed V and J ends, which lost 6 bases and 5 bases, there was a span of 16 bases. Germline V CDR1 and CDR2: MNHEY, SVGAGI. CDR3 length equals 14 residues.

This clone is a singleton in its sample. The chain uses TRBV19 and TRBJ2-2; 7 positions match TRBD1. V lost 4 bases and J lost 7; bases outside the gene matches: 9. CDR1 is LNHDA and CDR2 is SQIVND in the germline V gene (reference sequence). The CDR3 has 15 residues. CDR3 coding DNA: TGTGCCAGTAGTACAGGAGACAGGGTAGGCGGGGAGCTGTTTTTT. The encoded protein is CASSTGDRVGGELFF.

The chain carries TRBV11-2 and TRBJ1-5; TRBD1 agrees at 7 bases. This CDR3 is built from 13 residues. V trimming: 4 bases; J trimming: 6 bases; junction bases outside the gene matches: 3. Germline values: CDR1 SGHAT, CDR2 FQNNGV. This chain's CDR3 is CASSSGQVQPQHF. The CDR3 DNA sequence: TGTGCCAGCAGCTCCGGACAGGTTCAGCCCCAGCATTTT.

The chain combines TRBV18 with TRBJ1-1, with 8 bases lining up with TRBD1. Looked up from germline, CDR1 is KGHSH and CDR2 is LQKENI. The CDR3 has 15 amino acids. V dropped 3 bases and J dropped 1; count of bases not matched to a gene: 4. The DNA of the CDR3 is TGTGCCAGCTCACCTTTGACAGGGGCGAACACTGAAGCTTTCTTT. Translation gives CASSPLTGANTEAFF. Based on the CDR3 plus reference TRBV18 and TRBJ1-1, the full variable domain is NAGVMQNPRHLVRRRGQEARLRCSPMKGHSHVYWYRQLPEEGLKFMVYLQKENIIDESGMPKERFSAEFPKEGPSILRIQQVVRGDSAAYFCASSPLTGANTEAFFGQGTRLTVV.

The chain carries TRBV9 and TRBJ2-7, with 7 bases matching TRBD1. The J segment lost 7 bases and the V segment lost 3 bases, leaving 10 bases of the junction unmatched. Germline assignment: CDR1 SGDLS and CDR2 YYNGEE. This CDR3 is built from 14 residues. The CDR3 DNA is TGTGCCAGCAGCGCCGTGCAGGGGGATATGGAGCAGTACTTC. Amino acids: CASSAVQGDMEQYF.

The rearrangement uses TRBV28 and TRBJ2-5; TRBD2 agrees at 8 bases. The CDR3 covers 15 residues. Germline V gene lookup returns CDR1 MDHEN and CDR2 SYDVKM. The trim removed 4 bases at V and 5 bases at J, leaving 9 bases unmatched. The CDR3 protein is CASSSGTRRWETQYF. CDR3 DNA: TGTGCCAGCAGTTCCGGGACTAGGAGGTGGGAGACCCAGTACTTC.

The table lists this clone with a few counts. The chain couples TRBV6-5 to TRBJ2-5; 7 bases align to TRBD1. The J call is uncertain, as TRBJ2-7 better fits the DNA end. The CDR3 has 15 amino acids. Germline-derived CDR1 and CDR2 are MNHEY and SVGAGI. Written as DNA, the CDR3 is TGTGCCAGCAGTTACTCGAACAGGGGAATGGGCGAGCAGTACTTC. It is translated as CASSYSNRGMGEQYF.

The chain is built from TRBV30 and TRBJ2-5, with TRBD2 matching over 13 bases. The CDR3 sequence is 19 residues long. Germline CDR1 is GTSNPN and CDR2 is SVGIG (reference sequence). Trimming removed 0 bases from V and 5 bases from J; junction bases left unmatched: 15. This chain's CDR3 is CAWSVLRTSGGGGAETQYF. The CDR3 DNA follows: TGTGCCTGGAGTGTACTCCGGACTAGCGGGGGTGGGGGGGCGGAGACCCAGTACTTC. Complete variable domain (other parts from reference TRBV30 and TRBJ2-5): SQTIHQWPATLVQPVGSPLSLECTVEGTSNPNLYWYRQAAGRGLQLLFYSVGIGQISSEVPQNLSASRPQDRQFILSSKKLLLSDSGFYLCAWSVLRTSGGGGAETQYFGPGTRLLVL.

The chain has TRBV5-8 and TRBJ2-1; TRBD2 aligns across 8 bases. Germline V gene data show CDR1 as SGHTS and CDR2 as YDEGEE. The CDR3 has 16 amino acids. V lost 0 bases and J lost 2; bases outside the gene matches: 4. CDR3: CASSLGSSGAYNEQFF. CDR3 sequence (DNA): TGTGCCAGCAGCTTGGGTAGTAGCGGGGCCTACAATGAGCAGTTCTTC.

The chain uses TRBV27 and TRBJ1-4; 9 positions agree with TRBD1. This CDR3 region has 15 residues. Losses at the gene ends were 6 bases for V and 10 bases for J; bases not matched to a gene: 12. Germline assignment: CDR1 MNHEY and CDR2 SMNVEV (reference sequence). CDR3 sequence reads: CASSNTGTGSVKLFF. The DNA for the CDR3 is TGTGCCAGCAGCAACACCGGGACAGGGTCGGTAAAACTGTTTTTT.

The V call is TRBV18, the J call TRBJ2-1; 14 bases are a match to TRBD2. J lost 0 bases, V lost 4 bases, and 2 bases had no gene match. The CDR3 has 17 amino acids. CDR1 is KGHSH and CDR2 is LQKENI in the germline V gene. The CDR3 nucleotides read TGTGCCAGCTCACTAGGGACTAGCGGGAGCTCCTACAATGAGCAGTTCTTC. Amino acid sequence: CASSLGTSGSSYNEQFF.

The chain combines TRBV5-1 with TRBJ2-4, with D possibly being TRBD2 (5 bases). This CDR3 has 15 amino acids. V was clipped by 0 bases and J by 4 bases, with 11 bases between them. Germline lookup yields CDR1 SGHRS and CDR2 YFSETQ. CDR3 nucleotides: TGCGCCAGCAGCTTGGACCGGGGTTCGAAAAACATTCAGTACTTC. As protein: CASSLDRGSKNIQYF.

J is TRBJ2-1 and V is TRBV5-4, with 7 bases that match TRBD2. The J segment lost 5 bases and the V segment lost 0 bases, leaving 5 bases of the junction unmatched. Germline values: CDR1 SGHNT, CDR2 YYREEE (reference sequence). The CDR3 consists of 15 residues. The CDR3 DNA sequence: TGTGCCAGCAGCTTGGGTCGGGGGGTCAACAATGAGCAGTTCTTC. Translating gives CASSLGRGVNNEQFF.

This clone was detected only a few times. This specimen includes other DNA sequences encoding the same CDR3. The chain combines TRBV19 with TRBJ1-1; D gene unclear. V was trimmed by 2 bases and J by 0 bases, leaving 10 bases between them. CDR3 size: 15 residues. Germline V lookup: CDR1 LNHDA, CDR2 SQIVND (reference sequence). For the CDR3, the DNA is TGTGCCAGTAGTATATCGGGAAGGGTGAACACTGAAGCTTTCTTT. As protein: CASSISGRVNTEAFF.

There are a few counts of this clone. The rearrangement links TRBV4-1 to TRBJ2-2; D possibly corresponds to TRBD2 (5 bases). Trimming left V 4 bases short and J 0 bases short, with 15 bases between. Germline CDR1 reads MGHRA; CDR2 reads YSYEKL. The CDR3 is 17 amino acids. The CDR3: CASSPLGVGANTGELFF. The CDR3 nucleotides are TGCGCCAGCAGCCCCCTTGGTGTCGGGGCGAACACCGGGGAGCTGTTTTTT.

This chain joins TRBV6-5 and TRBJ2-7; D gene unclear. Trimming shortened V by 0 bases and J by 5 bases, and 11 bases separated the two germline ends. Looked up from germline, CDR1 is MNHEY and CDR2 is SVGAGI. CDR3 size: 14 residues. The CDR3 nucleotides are TGTGCCAGCAGTTACTCGAGCGCACGGGACGAGCAGTACTTC. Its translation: CASSYSSARDEQYF.

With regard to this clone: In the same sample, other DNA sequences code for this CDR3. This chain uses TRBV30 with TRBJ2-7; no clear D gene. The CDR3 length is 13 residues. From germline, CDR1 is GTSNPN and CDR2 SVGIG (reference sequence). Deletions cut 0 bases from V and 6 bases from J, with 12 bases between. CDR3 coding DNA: TGTGCCTGGAGTGTAAACAGCCACAGCGAGCAGTACTTC. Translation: CAWSVNSHSEQYF.

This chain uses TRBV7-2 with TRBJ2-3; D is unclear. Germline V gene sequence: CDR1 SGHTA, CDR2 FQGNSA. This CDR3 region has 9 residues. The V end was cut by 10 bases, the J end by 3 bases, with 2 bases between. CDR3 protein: CATTDTQYF. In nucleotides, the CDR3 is TGTGCCACAACAGATACGCAGTATTTT.

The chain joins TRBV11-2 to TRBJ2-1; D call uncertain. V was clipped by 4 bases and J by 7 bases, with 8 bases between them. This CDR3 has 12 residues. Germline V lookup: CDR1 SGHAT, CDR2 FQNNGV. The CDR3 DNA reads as TGTGCCAGCAGCTGGTTTGCGAATGAGCAGTTCTTC. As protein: CASSWFANEQFF.

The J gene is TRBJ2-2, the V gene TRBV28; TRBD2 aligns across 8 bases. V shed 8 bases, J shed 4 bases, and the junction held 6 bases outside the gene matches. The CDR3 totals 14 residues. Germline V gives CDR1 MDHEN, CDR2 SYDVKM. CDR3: CASLGGGGTGELFF. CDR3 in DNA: TGTGCCAGCCTCGGGGGGGGCGGCACCGGGGAGCTGTTTTTT.

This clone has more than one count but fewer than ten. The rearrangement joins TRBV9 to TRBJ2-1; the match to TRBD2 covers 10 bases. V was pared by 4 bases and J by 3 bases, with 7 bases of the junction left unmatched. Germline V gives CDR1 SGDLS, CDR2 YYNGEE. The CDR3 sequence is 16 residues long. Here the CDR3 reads CASSQRASGGYNEQFF. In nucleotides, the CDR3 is TGTGCCAGCAGCCAGCGGGCTAGCGGGGGCTACAATGAGCAGTTCTTC.

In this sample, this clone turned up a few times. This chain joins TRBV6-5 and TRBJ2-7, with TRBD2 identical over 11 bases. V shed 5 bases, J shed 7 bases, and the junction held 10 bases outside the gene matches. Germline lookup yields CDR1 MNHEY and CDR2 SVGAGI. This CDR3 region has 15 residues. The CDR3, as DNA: TGTGCCAGCAGTGGGCTAGCGGGAGGCTTAATGGAGCAGTACTTC. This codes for CASSGLAGGLMEQYF.

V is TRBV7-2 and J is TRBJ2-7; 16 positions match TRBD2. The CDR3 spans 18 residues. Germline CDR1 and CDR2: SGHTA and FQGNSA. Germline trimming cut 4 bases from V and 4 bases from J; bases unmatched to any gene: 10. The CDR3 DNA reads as TGTGCCAGCAGCTCAGCGGGACTAGCGGGGGGGCACCGGTACGAGCAGTACTTC. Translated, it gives CASSSAGLAGGHRYEQYF.

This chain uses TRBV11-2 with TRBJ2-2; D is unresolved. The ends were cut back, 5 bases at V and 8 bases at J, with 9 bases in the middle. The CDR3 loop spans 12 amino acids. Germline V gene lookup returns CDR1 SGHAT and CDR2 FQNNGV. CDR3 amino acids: CASSPRRGELFF. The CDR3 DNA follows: TGTGCCAGCAGCCCCCGTCGGGGGGAGCTGTTTTTT.